The T cell receptor (beta chain) described here comes from a study of T cells in Graves' hyperthyroidism and ophthalmopathy. In the study overall: The initial diagnosis was the point when peripheral blood was collected, ahead of any treatment.

The germline V gene encodes CDR1 SEHNR and CDR2 FQNEAQ (reference sequence). J gave up 3 bases and V 5 bases, and 2 bases lay outside the gene matches. This CDR3 contains 15 residues. This clonotype has a handful of counts. The TCR beta CDR3 regions underwent amplification using RNA transcripts as the source. HTBI primers were employed in a first-round RT-PCR of the TCR CDR3. MiXCR was run by TCRdb on the multiplex PCR reads, yielding one entry per CDR3 protein. The sample yields approximately 590,000 distinct CDR3 sequences, around 16% seen once. The TCR was taken from a woman aged 25 to 39 with Graves' hyperthyroidism. Sequences were obtained from blood. The V gene is TRBV7-9, the J gene TRBJ2-4; 12 bases are shared with TRBD2. CDR3 loop: CASSRLAGDKNIQYF. CDR3 in DNA: TGTGCCAGCAGCAGACTAGCGGGAGACAAAAACATTCAGTACTTC.